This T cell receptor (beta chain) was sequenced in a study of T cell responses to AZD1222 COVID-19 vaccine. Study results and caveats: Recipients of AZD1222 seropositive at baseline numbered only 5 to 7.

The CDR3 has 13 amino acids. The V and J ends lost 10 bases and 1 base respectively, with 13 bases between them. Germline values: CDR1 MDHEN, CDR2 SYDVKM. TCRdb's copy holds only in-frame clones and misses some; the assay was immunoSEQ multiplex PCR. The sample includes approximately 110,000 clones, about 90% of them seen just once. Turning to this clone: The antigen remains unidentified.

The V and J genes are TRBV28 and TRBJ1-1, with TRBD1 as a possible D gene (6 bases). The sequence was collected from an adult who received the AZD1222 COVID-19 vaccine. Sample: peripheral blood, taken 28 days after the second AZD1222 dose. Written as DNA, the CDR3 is TGTGCCACCTACAGGGACTCGAACACTGAAGCTTTCTTT. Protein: CATYRDSNTEAFF.